These 2 T cell receptor beta chains share one sample of origin, sequenced in a study of control samples from healthy donors and cancer patients. TCRdb's table, derived via immunoSEQ multiplex PCR, lists solely in-frame clones and lacks some. Seen here are about 55,000 clones, approximately 94% observed once, and the top ten hold 1.1%. The sequenced sample was blood. These receptors were collected from a woman aged 18-29 years in good health.

This clone was found once. This chain joins TRBV5-1 and TRBJ2-1; 9 bases are shared with TRBD1. Germline trimming cut 3 bases from V and 3 bases from J; bases unmatched to any gene: 4. The CDR3 has 15 residues. From germline, CDR1 is SGHRS and CDR2 YFSETQ. CDR3 sequence: CASSYGTGNYNEQFF. DNA for the CDR3: TGCGCCAGCAGCTATGGGACAGGGAACTACAATGAGCAGTTCTTC.

The chain employs TRBV19 and TRBJ1-1; TRBD1 is a possible D gene (5 bases). CDR3 length: 14 residues. Germline CDR1 is LNHDA and CDR2 is SQIVND (reference sequence). Trimming shortened V by 7 bases and J by 1 base, and 13 bases separated the two germline ends. The CDR3 is CASTGGGKNTEAFF. Here the CDR3 DNA reads TGTGCCAGTACCGGGGGGGGGAAGAACACTGAAGCTTTCTTT.